The present TCR beta chain was sequenced within a study of OX40 agonist ivuxolimab in advanced cancers. Regarding the complete study: Ivuxolimab, which targeted the costimulatory receptor OX40 (CD134), was an agonistic, fully human IgG2 monoclonal antibody. Patients were allowed to have had prior anti-PD-1, anti-PD-L1 or anti-CTLA-4 therapy, and approximately 37% of the dose-escalation patients had been treated with checkpoint inhibitors. The paper describes the monotherapy dose-escalation part (N of about 57 patients) of the phase I trial of ivuxolimab. Of the approximately 53 patients in dose escalation, 19 had hepatocellular carcinoma, some 15 had melanoma, 9 had renal cell carcinoma and 9 had head and neck cancer. In the dose-escalation cohort, approximately 82% of patients were male, and the mean age was approximately 60 years, with a range of 23 to 79. Partial responses occurred in three dose-escalation patients: two with cutaneous melanoma and one with hepatocellular carcinoma. Peripheral TCRbeta sequencing aimed to test whether ivuxolimab altered TCR sequence diversity and caused clonal T-cell expansion. Intravenous ivuxolimab was administered to patients every 2 weeks at six dose levels: 0.01, 0.1, 0.3, 1.5, 3 and 10 mg/kg.

The trial excluded patients who had a history of autoimmune disease or who were on systemic immunosuppression. Peripheral blood for TCR sequencing was drawn from every dose cohort at baseline, at cycle 4 day 1 and at cycle 7 day 1. Samples were obtained from an open-label, multicenter, first-in-human phase I dose-escalation trial of ivuxolimab. Adults with locally advanced or metastatic head and neck squamous cell, hepatocellular, melanoma or renal cell carcinoma were enrolled in the trial. Before TCR sequencing, CD4+ T cells and CD8+ T cells from peripheral blood were sorted into separate populations. Comment on this clone: This clone's antigen is unknown. The input lacks base qualities; no much larger clone sits a single base away.

For sequencing of the TCRbeta CDR3 region, genomic DNA was extracted from the sorted cells. TCRbeta CDR3 regions were sequenced using the immunoSEQ Assay. TCRdb provides this immuneACCESS table in a form limited to in-frame rearrangements. Some clones are lacking; in checked studies, under half of them reflect an unresolved V gene, and why the rest are absent is not known. This sample holds tens of thousands of clones; around 81% were observed only once. Of the sample, around 1.5% falls within the top ten clones. CDR1 and CDR2 are drawn from the germline V gene: KGHSH, LQKENI. Counted from cysteine to phenylalanine, this CDR3 has 14 amino acids. Only the CDR3 DNA is retained, 42 bases long and in frame from the first base. At the junction V is shortened by 6 bases and J by 5 bases, with 15 bases in between. Summary of the overall study and its limitations: After ivuxolimab, expanded clones were on average more numerous among CD8+ T cells than among CD4+ T cells. In partial responders in the 0.1-3.0 mg/kg groups, normalized peripheral clonal expansion was found to be among the lowest, especially among CD8+ T cells. The antigen specificity of the clonally expanded peripheral T cells was not determined. At doses of 0.1 to 3.0 mg/kg, clonal expansion of both CD4+ and CD8+ blood T cells was observed from baseline to week 6. Low levels of normalized T-cell clonal expansion were also seen in some patients who did not respond.

The chain joins TRBV18 to TRBJ2-3; the D gene is perhaps TRBD2, from 6 matching bases. The source is an adult with an advanced solid tumor such as melanoma, head and neck, liver or kidney cancer. Sample: CD4+ or CD8+ T cells sorted from blood, taken in a trial of the OX40 agonist ivuxolimab. The CDR3 reads CASSGGTTRDTQYF. In nucleotide form, the sequence is TGTGCCAGCTCGGGGGGTACAACCCGAGATACGCAGTATTTT. The full variable domain, completed from the reference TRBV18 and TRBJ2-3 proteins outside the CDR3, reads NAGVMQNPRHLVRRRGQEARLRCSPMKGHSHVYWYRQLPEEGLKFMVYLQKENIIDESGMPKERFSAEFPKEGPSILRIQQVVRGDSAAYFCASSGGTTRDTQYFGPGTRLTVL.